Below, one T cell receptor (beta chain) is given with its context. Germline assignment: CDR1 SGDLS and CDR2 YYNGEE. V lost 3 bases and J lost 0, with 12 bases in between. The CDR3 is 15 residues long. Produced via immunoSEQ multiplex PCR; TCRdb's table is partial and in-frame only. The sample has roughly 25,000 clones, 70% to 90% seen once. The sample comes from a study of T cells in localized non-small cell lung cancer. This TCR derives from a man aged 40 to 70 with stage II lung adenocarcinoma. This chain links TRBV9 with TRBJ2-5, with D possibly being TRBD2 (5 bases). The sequencing used PBMCs, collected before any cancer treatment. CDR3 DNA: TGTGCCAGCAGCGGAGGAGGAGAGTACCAAGAGACCCAGTACTTC. Translation gives CASSGGGEYQETQYF.